Presented here are 7 T cell receptor beta chains from one specimen sequenced in a study of patients and donors after allogeneic stem cell transplantation. From the RT-PCR reads, TCRdb called clonotypes with MiXCR, one entry per CDR3 protein. The table includes about 960,000 distinct CDR3 sequences, roughly 18% detected once. The sequenced material came from blood, either unsorted or a sorted T cell fraction (not recorded which). The receptors originated from a human donor who was either an allogeneic HSCT recipient or a stem cell or donor lymphocyte infusion donor (not recorded which). It is not recorded whose cells these are; they may come from a transplant donor.

This chain uses TRBV2 with TRBJ2-1, with D hard to call. The length of the CDR3 is 15 residues. Germline loops: CDR1 SNHLY, CDR2 FYNNEI. Trimming left V 6 bases short and J 6 bases short, with 18 bases between. CDR3 protein: CASSPFRGLGNEQFF. In nucleotides, the CDR3 is TGTGCCAGCAGCCCGTTCAGAGGTTTAGGCAATGAGCAGTTCTTC.

The rearrangement uses TRBV2 and TRBJ2-7; the match to TRBD2 covers 9 bases. The CDR3 totals 13 residues. CDR1 is SNHLY and CDR2 is FYNNEI in the germline V gene. J gave up 4 bases and V 7 bases, and 5 bases lay outside the gene matches. CDR3 region: CASMWRGGYEQYF. The DNA for the CDR3 is TGTGCCAGCATGTGGCGGGGGGGTTACGAGCAGTACTTC.

This rearrangement joins TRBV16 to TRBJ1-2, with 7 bases that match TRBD1. The ends lost 2 bases at V and 4 bases at J; junction bases unmatched: 4. Germline loops: CDR1 KGHSY, CDR2 FQNENV. The CDR3 has 14 residues. In DNA form, the CDR3 reads TGTGCCAGCAGCCAAAAAACAGGGGTCTATGGCTACACCTTC. It specifies CASSQKTGVYGYTF.

This clonotype appeared a few times. An end of the junction differs from the germline gene, which may be a read error. The gene calls are TRBV20-1 and TRBJ2-5; the D gene is possibly TRBD2 (6 bases). Germline V gene lookup returns CDR1 DFQATT and CDR2 SNEGSKA (reference sequence). The CDR3 covers 13 residues. CDR3 sequence reads: CRARLSSGGTQYF. Here the CDR3 DNA reads TGCAGGGCTAGGCTCAGCTCCGGGGGGACCCAGTACTTC.

This clonotype was counted between two and nine times. The chain links TRBV9 to TRBJ1-3, with 7 nucleotides matching TRBD1. This CDR3 is 20 amino acids long. V trimming: 2 bases; J trimming: 2 bases; junction bases outside the gene matches: 19. The V gene's germline CDR1 is SGDLS and CDR2 YYNGEE. The CDR3 nucleotides read TGTGCCAGCAGCGTCGACACTGTCGGTACAGGGGTCGCAACTGGAAACACCATATATTTT. Its protein product is CASSVDTVGTGVATGNTIYF.

The chain is built from TRBV20-1 and TRBJ1-4; D call uncertain. Trimming pared 5 bases from V and 7 bases from J, leaving 11 bases between. From germline, CDR1 is DFQATT and CDR2 SNEGSKA (reference sequence). This CDR3 spans 12 amino acids. The CDR3 sequence is CSAVPSGEKLFF. The CDR3, as DNA: TGCAGTGCTGTGCCATCGGGTGAAAAACTGTTTTTT.

This clonotype was detected only a few times. The genes are TRBV30 and TRBJ2-5; weak D call: TRBD1 (5 bases). V was shortened by 2 bases and J by 5 bases, with 9 bases between the two germline ends. Germline V gene sequence: CDR1 GTSNPN, CDR2 SVGIG (reference sequence). CDR3 size: 12 residues. CDR3 sequence (DNA): TGTGCCTGGAGTTCAGGGCGGGAGACCCAGTACTTC. This encodes CAWSSGRETQYF.